This T cell receptor (beta chain) originates from a study of shared clonotypes between healthy human individuals. TCRdb keeps only in-frame clones here, not all; method: immunoSEQ multiplex PCR. The data show 950,000 to 1,100,000 clones, approximately 72% seen once. V dropped 4 bases and J dropped 3 bases, with 16 bases sitting between them. CDR3 length: 16 residues. Germline V lookup: CDR1 SGHNT, CDR2 YENEEA. This TCR came from a man aged 18 to 35 in good health. The sample comprised memory CD4+ T cells sorted from blood. The subset here: CD45RA-negative fraction. The rearrangement links TRBV11-3 to TRBJ1-3; D gene uncertain. The CDR3, as DNA: TGTGCCAGCAGCTATGGGGAGGGTCTTGGTGGAAACACCATATATTTT. Translating gives CASSYGEGLGGNTIYF.